The rows below give T cell receptor beta chains drawn from one sample of a study of T-cell memory formation after mild COVID-19. TCRdb reprocessed the 5' RACE reads via MiXCR and lists one record per CDR3 protein. The repertoire has about 560,000 distinct CDR3 sequences, about 20% of them found once; the top ten carry around 8.4%. Sequenced: PBMCs or a T cell subset sorted from them (not recorded which). These receptors came from an adult woman who had mild COVID-19 (a few samples of this study predate the infection). Cell type and time point are not known. Each CDR3 is given with its conserved first and last residue. D genes are given only for firm matches. Where a row states a size, it is once, few, many or the class of an expanded clone; other rows omit it.

>.|TRBV5-1|few|TRBJ2-5
TGCGCCAGCACTGACCCAGTGGGGACTGAGACCCAGTACTTC
CASTDPVGTETQYF
>.|TRBV20-1|few|TRBJ2-3
TGCAGACCCACAGATACGCAGTATTTT
CRPTDTQYF
>TRBD1|TRBV6-6|.|TRBJ1-3
TGTGCCAGCAGTTACTCAGGGGGCCCTATCTCTCTAGGAAACACCATATATTTT
CASSYSGGPISLGNTIYF
>TRBD1|TRBV3-1|few|TRBJ2-5
TGTGCCAGCAGTATCGACAGGGCAGAGACCCAGTACTTC
CASSIDRAETQYF
>TRBD1|TRBV20-1|.|TRBJ1-4
TGCAGTGCTATGGACAGGCTGATAAATGAAAAACTGTTTTTT
CSAMDRLINEKLFF
>TRBD1|TRBV7-6|few|TRBJ2-1
TGTGCCAGCACCGCCAGGGGGCACGCCAATGAGCAGTTCTTC
CASTARGHANEQFF
>.|TRBV15|.|TRBJ2-3
TGTGCCACCAGCAGAGACGGGGACTTCGGCACAGATACGCAGTATTTT
CATSRDGDFGTDTQYF
>.|TRBV12-3/TRBV12-4|few|TRBJ1-5
TGTGCCAGCAGTCCCCGGGAAAGACAGCCCCAGCATTTT
CASSPRERQPQHF
>.|TRBV7-6|.|TRBJ2-3
TGTGCCAGCAGCTTAGTCCCTAGCGTGGAGTTAGCAGATACGCAGTATTTT
CASSLVPSVELADTQYF
>TRBD1|TRBV5-4|few|TRBJ1-2
TGTGCCAGCAGCGGACAGGGGGCCTATGGCTACACCTTC
CASSGQGAYGYTF
>TRBD1|TRBV10-3|few|TRBJ2-3
TGTGCCATCAGTAACCGGGACAGGGACACAGATACGCAGTATTTT
CAISNRDRDTDTQYF
>.|TRBV12-3/TRBV12-4|.|TRBJ1-1
TGTGCCAGCAGTTTAGCGCCCAGGACAGTCATGAACACTGAAGCTTTCTTT
CASSLAPRTVMNTEAFF
>.|TRBV20-1|.|TRBJ1-2
TGCAGTGCTAAAGGACAGACTAACTATGGCTACACCTTC
CSAKGQTNYGYTF
>.|TRBV5-1|many|TRBJ2-5
TGTGCCAGCGGTGAAGAGACCCAGTACTTC
CASGEETQYF
>.|TRBV7-9|many|TRBJ2-2
TGTGCCAGCAGCGGCTACTGGGGGGAGCTGAACACCGGGGAGCTGTTTTTT
CASSGYWGELNTGELFF
>.|TRBV7-9|few|TRBJ2-7
TGTGCCAGCAGCTACGGGATCTCCTACGAGCAGTACTTC
CASSYGISYEQYF
>TRBD1|TRBV11-2|few|TRBJ2-3
TGTGCCAGCAGTAGTTGGATTTTCAGGGGGCCAGATACGCAGTATTTT
CASSSWIFRGPDTQYF
>.|TRBV7-3|.|TRBJ2-5
TGTGCCAGCAGTTCGGGACCCAAGAAAGAGACCCAGTACTTC
CASSSGPKKETQYF
>.|TRBV20-1|.|TRBJ1-5
TGCAGTGCTAGTGGGGCCCTCCAACAGCCCCAGCATTTT
CSASGALQQPQHF
>.|TRBV9|once|TRBJ2-2
TGTGCCAGCAGCGTGGGGAGCGGCTCGAACACCGGGGAGCTGTTTTTT
CASSVGSGSNTGELFF
>.|TRBV19|few|TRBJ1-1
TGTGCCAGTAGTATTAGTGGGCGCGAGGCTTTCTTT
CASSISGREAFF
>.|TRBV7-2|few|TRBJ2-7
TGTGCCAGCAGCTTAATCGGGGATAGCTCCTACGAGCAGTACTTC
CASSLIGDSSYEQYF
>.|TRBV20-1|.|TRBJ2-1
TGCAGTGCTAGAGATCCCCCCTACAATGAGCAGTTCTTC
CSARDPPYNEQFF
>.|TRBV29-1|few|TRBJ2-7
TGCAGCGTTGTACAACAGGGTTTTCCCGAGCAGTACTTC
CSVVQQGFPEQYF
>.|TRBV20-1|few|TRBJ1-5
TGCAGTAAAAGGGTTGGGAATCAGCCCCAGCATTTT
CSKRVGNQPQHF
>TRBD1|TRBV12-3/TRBV12-4|.|TRBJ2-3
TGTGCCAGCAGTCTCCGGGACAGCTTTCGAAGGAGCACAGATACGCAGTATTTT
CASSLRDSFRRSTDTQYF
>.|TRBV6-2/TRBV6-3|many|TRBJ2-3
TGTGCCAGCGGACTACTACTAACAGATACGCAGTATTTT
CASGLLLTDTQYF